Listed below are T cell receptor beta chains from one sample, sequenced in a study of cytomegalovirus exposure and HLA in healthy donors. Sequencing used immunoSEQ multiplex PCR; TCRdb keeps in-frame clones, though not all of them. Of 100,000 to 150,000 clones in the sample, around 80% were seen once. Sequencing was carried out using PBMCs. The receptor set was obtained from a man aged 50 to 60 in good health and CMV-seronegative. The CDR3 runs from the conserved cysteine through the conserved F or W. Fields, in order: V gene, clone size, D gene, J gene, CDR3 protein, CDR3 DNA. A D gene is named only where the DNA matches it firmly. Part of the rows lack a size; the others show once, few, many or a class for expanded clones.

>TRBV28|NA|NA|TRBJ1-5
CASTRRGWYNQPQHF
TGTGCCAGCACCCGAAGGGGGTGGTACAATCAGCCCCAGCATTTT
>TRBV27|NA|TRBD1|TRBJ2-3
CASSPGQGGPDTQYF
TGTGCCAGCAGCCCCGGACAGGGGGGCCCCGATACGCAGTATTTT
>TRBV2|NA|NA|TRBJ2-2
CASTGRVWGHNTGELFF
TGTGCCAGCACAGGACGGGTGTGGGGACACAACACCGGGGAGCTGTTTTTT
>TRBV9|NA|TRBD1|TRBJ1-1
CASSGKGQGDTEAFF
TGTGCCAGCAGCGGGAAAGGACAGGGGGACACTGAAGCTTTCTTT
>TRBV5-1|few|TRBD1|TRBJ1-1
CASSTRGQGAVNTEAFF
TGCGCCAGCAGCACCCGCGGGCAGGGGGCTGTGAACACTGAAGCTTTCTTT
>TRBV11-2|NA|TRBD1|TRBJ2-1
CASSQGQGRKFF
TGTGCCAGCAGCCAGGGACAGGGAAGGAAGTTCTTC
>TRBV6-5|few|NA|TRBJ1-5
CASSKQGGQPQHF
TGTGCCAGCAGCAAACAGGGTGGGCAGCCCCAGCATTTT
>TRBV27|NA|NA|TRBJ2-7
CASSLGQSYEQYF
TGTGCCAGCAGTTTAGGGCAGTCCTACGAGCAGTACTTC
>TRBV7-8|NA|TRBD1|TRBJ1-1
CASSLVGTGENTEAFF
TGTGCCAGCAGCTTAGTCGGGACAGGGGAGAACACTGAAGCTTTCTTT
>TRBV5-4|NA|NA|TRBJ1-1
CASSLRALNTEAFF
TGTGCCAGCAGCCTCAGGGCCCTGAACACTGAAGCTTTCTTT
>TRBV10-1|few|TRBD2|TRBJ2-1
CASKAASGTKFF
TGCGCCAGCAAGGCGGCTAGCGGTACTAAGTTCTTC
>TRBV6-5|NA|NA|TRBJ1-3
CASSPSRGSGNTIYF
TGTGCCAGCAGCCCCTCACGGGGCTCTGGAAACACCATATATTTT
>TRBV30|NA|NA|TRBJ1-4
CAWSVSGKDEKLFF
TGTGCCTGGAGTGTCTCAGGGAAGGATGAAAAACTGTTTTTT
>TRBV2|NA|TRBD2|TRBJ2-2
CASSEVGGRNTGELFF
TGTGCCAGCAGTGAAGTGGGCGGGAGGAACACCGGGGAGCTGTTTTTT
>TRBV19|NA|NA|TRBJ2-1
CASSIGRGYNEQFF
TGTGCCAGTAGTATAGGCAGGGGCTACAATGAGCAGTTCTTC
>TRBV6-5|NA|NA|TRBJ2-5
CASSYDGTRRGETQYF
TGTGCCAGCAGTTACGATGGGACTCGCCGAGGGGAGACCCAGTACTTC
>TRBV5-1|NA|NA|TRBJ2-7
CASSHPSRSYEQYF
TGCGCCAGCAGCCACCCTAGCCGTTCCTACGAGCAGTACTTC
>TRBV5-1|NA|NA|TRBJ2-5
CASSLEGEETQYF
TGCGCCAGCAGCTTGGAAGGGGAAGAGACCCAGTACTTC
>TRBV7-6|NA|NA|TRBJ2-3
CASSPTITSPGDTQYF
TGTGCCAGCAGCCCTACAATTACATCCCCAGGAGATACGCAGTATTTT
>TRBV4-1|NA|TRBD1|TRBJ1-2
CASSQETGSYGYTF
TGCGCCAGCAGCCAAGAGACAGGGTCCTATGGCTACACCTTC
>TRBV6-1|NA|NA|TRBJ2-3
CASSVMTSGGAQDTQYF
TGTGCCAGCAGTGTGATGACCTCGGGGGGCGCGCAAGATACGCAGTATTTT
>TRBV1|NA|NA|TRBJ1-1
CTSSQERKIMNTEAFF
TGCACCAGCAGCCAAGAGAGGAAAATCATGAACACTGAAGCTTTCTTT
>TRBV7-2|NA|NA|TRBJ2-5
CASSLGAETQYF
TGTGCCAGCAGCTTAGGAGCGGAGACCCAGTACTTC
>TRBV19|NA|NA|TRBJ1-5
CATQEYSNQPQHF
TGTGCCACACAGGAATATAGCAATCAGCCCCAGCATTTT
>TRBV6-1|NA|NA|TRBJ2-1
CASSGLISASSYNEQFF
TGTGCCAGCAGTGGTTTGATAAGCGCGAGCTCCTACAATGAGCAGTTCTTC
>TRBV19|NA|NA|TRBJ1-6
CASSIDGEAPLHF
TGTGCCAGTAGTATAGACGGGGAGGCACCCCTCCACTTT
>TRBV30|NA|NA|TRBJ1-1
CAGKAGIVQNTEAFF
TGTGCCGGAAAGGCAGGTATCGTTCAGAACACTGAAGCTTTCTTT
>TRBV21-1|NA|NA|TRBJ2-5
CASSKWGDRGQETQYF
TGTGCCAGCAGCAAATGGGGGGACAGGGGCCAAGAGACCCAGTACTTC
>TRBV6-1|few|NA|TRBJ1-1
CASGNVNTEAFF
TGTGCCAGCGGCAACGTGAACACTGAAGCTTTCTTT
>TRBV30|NA|NA|TRBJ2-1
CAWSVKRGNLHNEQFF
TGTGCCTGGAGTGTAAAAAGGGGGAATCTCCACAATGAGCAGTTCTTC